The T cell receptor (beta chain) described here comes from a study of radiation and T cells in renal cell carcinoma. V trimming: 4 bases; J trimming: 8 bases; junction bases outside the gene matches: 12. Germline loops: CDR1 SGHTA, CDR2 FQGNSA. The CDR3 runs 16 residues. Time point specified: blood 4 weeks post-SBRT, at nephrectomy. Treatment specified: 15 Gy SBRT to primary tumor, nephrectomy 4 weeks later. Nephrectomy followed 15 Gy stereotactic body radiation by 4 weeks. Sequenced by immunoSEQ multiplex PCR; TCRdb stores in-frame clones only, minus some. The sample shows 97,000 or so clones, approximately 82% of them seen only once.

The chain recombines TRBV7-2 with TRBJ2-1, with 9 bases fitting TRBD2. The TCR originated in a man aged 55 to 69 with renal cell carcinoma. This specimen was blood, taken from a patient whose treatment included radiotherapy and nephrectomy. The CDR3 here is CASSSGQVAGADEQFF. The DNA for the CDR3 is TGTGCCAGCAGCTCAGGTCAGGTAGCGGGAGCTGATGAGCAGTTCTTC.